This T cell receptor beta chain originates from a study of T cell changes during pregnancy in multiple sclerosis. This table comes from immunoSEQ multiplex PCR, and its TCRdb copy is limited to in-frame clones, with some not included. The table includes tens of thousands of clones, roughly 89% detected once. The length of the CDR3 is 13 residues. Germline V gene data show CDR1 as SGHNT and CDR2 as YENEEA. V was cut by 3 bases and J by 2 bases, with 7 bases left in between. The chain combines TRBV11-3 with TRBJ1-2; weak D call: TRBD1 (5 bases). This material consisted of CD4+ T cells from peripheral blood mononuclear cells, taken before pregnancy. The receptor was derived from a female donor with multiple sclerosis, enrolled in a pregnancy study. The CDR3 reads CASSFSGNYGYTF. The CDR3 DNA reads as TGTGCCAGCAGCTTCTCAGGGAACTATGGCTACACCTTC.